Each of the 15 T cell receptor beta chains below was sequenced from the same sample in a study of OX40 agonist ivuxolimab in advanced cancers. Profiling relied on immunoSEQ multiplex PCR, and the TCRdb table lists in-frame clones only, not all of them. In the table there are about 54,000 clones, approximately 90% of which are singletons. The starting material was CD4+ or CD8+ T cells sorted from blood, obtained in a trial of the OX40 agonist ivuxolimab. The receptors originated from an adult with an advanced solid tumor such as melanoma, head and neck, liver or kidney cancer.

The chain couples TRBV4-3 to TRBJ2-4; TRBD2 aligns across 7 bases. CDR1 LGHNA and CDR2 YSLEER come from the germline V gene. Losses at the gene ends were 1 base for V and 8 bases for J; bases not matched to a gene: 11. CDR3 length: 16 residues. In DNA form, the CDR3 reads TGCGCCAGCAGCCAAGTCCCTGCGGGAGTGGAGGACATTCAGTACTTC. Its protein product is CASSQVPAGVEDIQYF.

The chain couples TRBV28 to TRBJ1-2; D remains unclear. In germline, CDR1 is MDHEN, CDR2 SYDVKM. The CDR3 contains 14 residues. The V end was cut by 5 bases, the J end by 14 bases, with 24 bases between. CDR3 nucleotide sequence: TGTGCCAGCAGTATACTACTCCGAGAAAGCCTTCGTACCTTC. This sequence encodes CASSILLRESLRTF.

V is TRBV19 and J is TRBJ1-5; D is perhaps TRBD1 (6 bases). The length of the CDR3 is 15 residues. Germline V gene lookup returns CDR1 LNHDA and CDR2 SQIVND (reference sequence). Trimming removed 6 bases from V and 1 base from J, with 13 bases in between. In nucleotides, the CDR3 is TGTGCCAGTAGCCCCGGGACACGGAGCAATCAGCCCCAGCATTTT. Its translation is CASSPGTRSNQPQHF.

J is TRBJ2-7 and V is TRBV2; either TRBD1 or TRBD2 may fit D (5 bases each). V was trimmed by 3 bases and J by 2 bases, leaving 11 bases between them. Germline V lookup: CDR1 SNHLY, CDR2 FYNNEI. The CDR3 length is 14 residues. The CDR3 loop is CASSDFGGTYEQYF. CDR3 nucleotide sequence: TGTGCCAGCAGTGACTTTGGGGGTACCTACGAGCAGTACTTC.

V gene TRBV28 combines with J gene TRBJ2-3; 9 bases match TRBD1. The J segment lost 3 bases and the V segment lost 5 bases, leaving 3 bases of the junction unmatched. Germline CDR1 is MDHEN and CDR2 is SYDVKM. The CDR3 consists of 14 residues. In DNA, the CDR3 is TGTGCCAGCAGTACGGGACAGGGAACAGATACGCAGTATTTT. This codes for CASSTGQGTDTQYF.

The chain combines TRBV6-5 with TRBJ1-2, with a tentative D call TRBD1 (5 bases). Trimming took 6 bases from V and 2 from J, leaving 16 bases between them. Germline V gene data show CDR1 as MNHEY and CDR2 as SVGAGI. There are 15 residues in the CDR3. Written as DNA, the CDR3 is TGTGCCAGCAGCACCGGGACGGCCTACAACTATGGCTACACCTTC. This encodes CASSTGTAYNYGYTF.

The chain recombines TRBV2 with TRBJ2-1; TRBD1 aligns across 7 bases. CDR1 and CDR2 from the germline V gene are SNHLY and FYNNEI. The CDR3 loop spans 17 amino acids. V lost 4 bases and J lost 1; bases outside the gene matches: 10. CDR3 bases: TGTGCCAGCAGTGTAGGCCTTACAGGGGTGTCCTACAATGAGCAGTTCTTC. It is translated as CASSVGLTGVSYNEQFF. Using reference TRBV2 and TRBJ2-1 for the parts outside the CDR3, the full variable domain is EPEVTQTPSHQVTQMGQEVILRCVPISNHLYFYWYRQILGQKVEFLVSFYNNEISEKSEIFDDQFSVERPDGSNFTLKIRSTKLEDSAMYFCASSVGLTGVSYNEQFFGPGTRLTVL.

The V gene is TRBV7-9, the J gene TRBJ1-2, with 7 positions matching TRBD1. The V gene's germline CDR1 is SEHNR and CDR2 FQNEAQ (reference sequence). This CDR3 is 16 amino acids long. The junction had 8 bases not matched to a gene; V was cut back by 4 bases and J by 0 bases. CDR3 nucleotide sequence: TGTGCCAGCAGCTCCCAATTACAGGGGACTAACTATGGCTACACCTTC. It yields the protein CASSSQLQGTNYGYTF.

The chain recombines TRBV15 with TRBJ2-1, with D possibly TRBD2 on 5 matching bases. Germline V lookup: CDR1 LNHNV, CDR2 YYDKDF (reference sequence). The CDR3 is made up of 14 amino acids. V was pared by 0 bases and J by 5 bases, with 8 bases between. CDR3 in DNA: TGTGCCACCAGCAGAGATCGACTAAACAATGAGCAGTTCTTC. Protein sequence: CATSRDRLNNEQFF.

The CDR3 DNA reads TGTGCCAGCAGCGGCGCTATAATCCGCGAGGGGGTCGCCGAGAACTATGGCTACACCTTC. This sequence encodes CASSGAIIREGVAENYGYTF. The chain links TRBV9 to TRBJ1-2; perhaps TRBD1 as D (6 bases). The CDR3 is 20 amino acids. V was pared by 3 bases and J by 2 bases, with 29 bases between. Germline CDR1 is SGDLS and CDR2 is YYNGEE.

J is TRBJ2-7 and V is TRBV4-3; no firm D call. This CDR3 has 16 amino acids. V was cut by 0 bases and J by 2 bases, with 14 bases left in between. Germline CDR1 LGHNA, CDR2 YSLEER. The CDR3 spells CASSQDLERWAYEQYF. The CDR3 DNA reads TGCGCCAGCAGCCAAGACCTCGAGAGGTGGGCCTACGAGCAGTACTTC.

The CDR3 nucleotides are TGTGCCAGCACCGGGGGACTAGCGGGAGGACCCACGGGTTACAATGAGCAGTTCTTC. Its protein product is CASTGGLAGGPTGYNEQFF. The chain uses TRBV6-4 and TRBJ2-1; 15 bases fit TRBD2. The CDR3 covers 19 residues. The germline V gene encodes CDR1 MRHNA and CDR2 SNTAGT. Unmatched junction bases numbered 14, after V lost 7 bases and J lost 4 bases.

The J gene is TRBJ2-5, the V gene TRBV27; D not resolved. Germline lookup yields CDR1 MNHEY and CDR2 SMNVEV (reference sequence). The CDR3 has 14 residues. V lost 0 bases and J 4 bases, leaving 9 bases between the germline ends. CDR3 region: CASSLSVGSETQYF. The CDR3 DNA reads as TGTGCCAGCAGTTTATCTGTGGGGTCAGAGACCCAGTACTTC.

The chain uses TRBV7-6 and TRBJ2-3, with D possibly called TRBD1 or TRBD2 (6 bases each). V lost 1 base, J lost 2 bases, and 10 bases lay in between. This CDR3 comprises 15 residues. CDR1 and CDR2 from the germline V gene are SGHVS and FNYEAQ. In DNA form, the CDR3 reads TGTGCCAGCAGCTTAGGGGGGGCAGCCACAGATACGCAGTATTTT. Amino acid sequence: CASSLGGAATDTQYF.

J is TRBJ2-1 and V is TRBV27, with D tentatively TRBD1 (6 bases). The germline gives CDR1 MNHEY, CDR2 SMNVEV (reference sequence). The CDR3 totals 15 residues. V shed 6 bases and J shed 2 bases, with 14 bases lying between them. The CDR3 loop reads CASSSLTGPYNEQFF. The CDR3 DNA reads as TGTGCCAGCAGCTCCCTGACAGGCCCCTACAATGAGCAGTTCTTC.